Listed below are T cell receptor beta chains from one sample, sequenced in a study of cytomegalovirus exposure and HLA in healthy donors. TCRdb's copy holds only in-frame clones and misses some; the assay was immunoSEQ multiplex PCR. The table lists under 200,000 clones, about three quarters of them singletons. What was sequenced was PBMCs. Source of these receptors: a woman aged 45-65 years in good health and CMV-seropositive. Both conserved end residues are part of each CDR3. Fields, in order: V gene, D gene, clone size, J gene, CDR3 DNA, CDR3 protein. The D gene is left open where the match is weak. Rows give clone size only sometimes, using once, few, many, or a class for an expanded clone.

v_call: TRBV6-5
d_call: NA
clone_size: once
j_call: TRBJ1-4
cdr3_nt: TGTGCCAGCAGTTACGGGGCCAGGGAGGCCGAAAAACTGTTTTTT
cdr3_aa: CASSYGAREAEKLFF

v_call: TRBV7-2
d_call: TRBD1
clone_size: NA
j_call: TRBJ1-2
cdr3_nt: TGTGCCAGCAGCAGTGACAGGGCGTGGAACTATGGCTACACCTTC
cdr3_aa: CASSSDRAWNYGYTF

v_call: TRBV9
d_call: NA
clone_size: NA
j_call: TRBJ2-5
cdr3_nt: TGTGCCAGCAGCGTAGGCCAGGGGCTACAAGAGACCCAGTACTTC
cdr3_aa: CASSVGQGLQETQYF

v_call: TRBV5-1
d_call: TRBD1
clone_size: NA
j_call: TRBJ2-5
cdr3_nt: TGCGCCAGCAGCCCCCGACAGGGACAAGAGACCCAGTACTTC
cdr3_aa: CASSPRQGQETQYF

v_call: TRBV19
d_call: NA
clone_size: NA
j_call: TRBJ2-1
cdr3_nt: TGTGCCAGCAGCGCGGAGGGCCCCCAATGGGATGAGCAGTTCTTC
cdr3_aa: CASSAEGPQWDEQFF

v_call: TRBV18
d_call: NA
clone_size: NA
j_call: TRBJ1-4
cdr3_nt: TGTGCCAGCTCACCGAACGGGGATGAAAAACTGTTTTTT
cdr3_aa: CASSPNGDEKLFF

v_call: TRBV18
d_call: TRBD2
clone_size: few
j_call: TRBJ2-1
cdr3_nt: TGTGCCAGCTCACCACAGGCGAGCGGGGGGGCCTACTACAATGAGCAGTTCTTC
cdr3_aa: CASSPQASGGAYYNEQFF

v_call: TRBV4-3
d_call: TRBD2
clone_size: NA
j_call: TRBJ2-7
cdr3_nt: TGCGCTAGCAGCAAGGGGGCCGGGACTAGCGTTTACGAGCAGTACTTC
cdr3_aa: CASSKGAGTSVYEQYF

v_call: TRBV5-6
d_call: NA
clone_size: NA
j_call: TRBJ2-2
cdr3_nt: TGTGCCACCTCCTGGGGGGGGCCATCGAACACCGGGGAGCTGTTTTTT
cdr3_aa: CATSWGGPSNTGELFF

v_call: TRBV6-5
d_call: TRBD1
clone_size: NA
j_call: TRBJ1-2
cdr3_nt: TGTGCCAGCAGTTCGACCCCCGGACAGGGAAGGGGCTACACCTTC
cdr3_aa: CASSSTPGQGRGYTF

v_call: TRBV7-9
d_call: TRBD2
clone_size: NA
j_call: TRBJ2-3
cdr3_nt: TGTGCCAGCAGCCCGCCGACTAGCGCTAGCACAGATACGCAGTATTTT
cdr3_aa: CASSPPTSASTDTQYF

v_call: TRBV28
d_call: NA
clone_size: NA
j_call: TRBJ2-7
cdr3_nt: TGTGCCAGCAGCCCCGGGGGACAGTCCTACGAGCAGTACTTC
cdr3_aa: CASSPGGQSYEQYF

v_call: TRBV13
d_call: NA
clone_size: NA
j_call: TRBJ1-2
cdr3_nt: TGTGCCAGCAGCTTACCGGGTGGCTACACCTTC
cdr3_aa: CASSLPGGYTF

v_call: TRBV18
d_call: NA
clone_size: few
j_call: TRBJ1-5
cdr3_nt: TGTGCCAGCTCACCAGTAACAATTCATAGCAATCAGCCCCAGCATTTT
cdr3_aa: CASSPVTIHSNQPQHF

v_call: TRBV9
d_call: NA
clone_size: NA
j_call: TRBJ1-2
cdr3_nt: TGTGCCAGCAGCTCCCGGCCCGGTCGCGACACCCCCCTCTACACCTTC
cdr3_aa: CASSSRPGRDTPLYTF

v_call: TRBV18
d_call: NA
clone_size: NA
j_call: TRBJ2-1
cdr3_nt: TGTGCCAGCTCACCGGTCTTTAGCGCTGAGCAGTTCTTC
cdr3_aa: CASSPVFSAEQFF

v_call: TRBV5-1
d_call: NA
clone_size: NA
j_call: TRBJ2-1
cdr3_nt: TGCGCCAGCAGCTTGGAAGCGCAGCTCAGCTCCTACAATGAGCAGTTCTTC
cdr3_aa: CASSLEAQLSSYNEQFF

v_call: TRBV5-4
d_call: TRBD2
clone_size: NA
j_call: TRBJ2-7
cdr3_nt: TGTGCCAGCAGCACAGCGGGGGGTACCTACGAGCAGTACTTC
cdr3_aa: CASSTAGGTYEQYF

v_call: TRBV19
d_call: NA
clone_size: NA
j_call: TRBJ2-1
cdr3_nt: TGTGCCAGTAGTATAGCGGGGGTGGAAAATGAGCAGTTCTTC
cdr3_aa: CASSIAGVENEQFF

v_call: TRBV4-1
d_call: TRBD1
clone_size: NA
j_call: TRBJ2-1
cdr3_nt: TGCGCCAGCAGCCGGTGGGGACAGAATAACAATGAGCAGTTCTTC
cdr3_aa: CASSRWGQNNNEQFF